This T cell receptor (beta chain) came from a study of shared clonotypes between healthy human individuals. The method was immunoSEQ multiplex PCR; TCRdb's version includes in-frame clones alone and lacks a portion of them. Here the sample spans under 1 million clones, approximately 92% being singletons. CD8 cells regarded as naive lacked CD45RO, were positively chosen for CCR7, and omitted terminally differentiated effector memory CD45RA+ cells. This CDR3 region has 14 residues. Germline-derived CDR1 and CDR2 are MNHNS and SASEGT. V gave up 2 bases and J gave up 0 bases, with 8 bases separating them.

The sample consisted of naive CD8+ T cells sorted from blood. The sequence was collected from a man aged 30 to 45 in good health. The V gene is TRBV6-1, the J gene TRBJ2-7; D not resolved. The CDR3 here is CASSELPGSYEQYF. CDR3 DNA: TGTGCCAGCAGTGAACTCCCAGGCTCCTACGAGCAGTACTTC.